Presented here are 8 T cell receptor beta chains from one specimen sequenced in a study of OX40 agonist ivuxolimab in advanced cancers. The table came from immunoSEQ multiplex PCR; TCRdb's copy has only in-frame clones and leaves some out. The data show some 100,000 clones, nearly 90% seen once. The sequences come from CD4+ or CD8+ T cells sorted from blood, collected in a trial of the OX40 agonist ivuxolimab. The receptors come from an adult with an advanced solid tumor such as melanoma, head and neck, liver or kidney cancer.

The chain recombines TRBV4-2 with TRBJ2-6; 8 positions agree with TRBD1. The CDR3 covers 19 residues. Losses at the gene ends were 4 bases for V and 0 bases for J; bases not matched to a gene: 11. The germline V gene has CDR1 LGHNA and CDR2 YNFKEQ. The CDR3 region is CASSLGTGQLTSGANVLTF. The CDR3 DNA reads TGTGCCAGCAGCCTGGGGACAGGCCAGTTAACCTCTGGGGCCAACGTCCTGACTTTC.

This rearrangement joins TRBV30 to TRBJ1-4; the D gene is possibly TRBD1 (6 bases). CDR3 length: 12 amino acids. V lost 2 bases to trimming and J lost 11 bases, with 12 bases between them. The V gene's germline CDR1 is GTSNPN and CDR2 SVGIG (reference sequence). The CDR3 here is CAWSTYREKLFF. CDR3 DNA: TGTGCCTGGAGTACATACAGGGAGAAACTGTTTTTT.

The gene calls are TRBV5-4 and TRBJ2-3; 8 bases match TRBD2. The CDR3 has 17 amino acids. With 1 base clipped from V and 0 bases from J, the junction kept 7 bases outside the gene matches. The germline V gene encodes CDR1 SGHNT and CDR2 YYREEE (reference sequence). CDR3 in amino acids: CASSLSPGGISTDTQYF. The DNA for the CDR3 is TGTGCCAGCAGCTTGTCACCGGGAGGGATTAGCACAGATACGCAGTATTTT.

This clone appeared once. As DNA, the CDR3 is TGTGCCACCAGCAGAGTCACAGCAAGCGAAAAACTGTTTTTT. Protein: CATSRVTASEKLFF. The rearrangement links TRBV15 to TRBJ1-4; the D is unclear. The length of the CDR3 is 14 residues. The V and J ends lost 1 base and 8 bases respectively, with 11 bases between them. CDR1 and CDR2 (germline): LNHNV, YYDKDF (reference sequence).

The chain combines TRBV5-1 with TRBJ2-7; 7 bases map to TRBD1. V lost 3 bases to trimming and J lost 5 bases; unmatched junction nucleotides: 14. Germline values: CDR1 SGHRS, CDR2 YFSETQ. The CDR3 extends over 16 amino acids. This CDR3 reads CASSSYPGGIQDEQYF. The CDR3 nucleotides are TGCGCCAGCAGCTCTTACCCAGGGGGTATTCAGGACGAGCAGTACTTC.

This clone was counted a single time. The chain links TRBV5-1 to TRBJ2-1; D gene ambiguous. Germline CDR1 SGHRS, CDR2 YFSETQ. The CDR3 runs 15 residues. The germline V and J ends were trimmed by 0 bases and 4 bases, with 11 bases remaining between them. In nucleotides, the CDR3 is TGCGCCAGCAGCTTGGCCAATCCCCTTTACAATGAGCAGTTCTTC. Translated, it gives CASSLANPLYNEQFF.

The genes are TRBV5-1 and TRBJ2-1; either TRBD1 or TRBD2 may fit D (5 bases each). CDR3 length equals 15 residues. V was shortened by 3 bases and J by 0 bases, with 10 bases between the two germline ends. The germline CDR1 and CDR2 sequences are SGHRS and YFSETQ. CDR3 region: CASSWDLSSYNEQFF. DNA for the CDR3: TGCGCCAGCAGCTGGGACCTTAGCTCCTACAATGAGCAGTTCTTC.

This chain links TRBV19 with TRBJ2-5; tentative D call: TRBD2 (6 bases). Germline assignment: CDR1 LNHDA and CDR2 SQIVND (reference sequence). This CDR3 comprises 14 residues. Between the trimmed V and J ends, which lost 3 bases and 3 bases, there was a span of 11 bases. CDR3 in DNA: TGTGCCAGTAGTATGGGCGGGGCAGAAGAGACCCAGTACTTC. This sequence encodes CASSMGGAEETQYF.